This T cell receptor beta chain was found in a study of blood T cell repertoires in COVID-19. Participants came from fewer than 25 US areas, aged roughly 18 to 95 years. Participants had their cohort set by participant-reported clinical history. Cohort 3 donors were reported recovered after two negative PCRs, clearance, or symptom resolution. Profiling relied on immunoSEQ multiplex PCR, and the TCRdb table lists in-frame clones only, not all of them. The sample contains under 450,000 clones, more than 75% of which appear only once. CDR3 length: 17 amino acids. Germline trimming cut 2 bases from V and 1 base from J; bases unmatched to any gene: 7. Germline V gene lookup returns CDR1 SGHTA and CDR2 FQGNSA.

The sample comprised PBMCs or T cells enriched from blood (not recorded which). The TCR was taken from a woman aged 25-40 years who had recovered from COVID-19. The chain uses TRBV7-2 and TRBJ2-1, with 8 bases identical to TRBD2. The DNA of the CDR3 is TGTGCCAGCAGCTTAAACCCAACTAGCGGATCCTACAATGAGCAGTTCTTC. Translated, it gives CASSLNPTSGSYNEQFF.